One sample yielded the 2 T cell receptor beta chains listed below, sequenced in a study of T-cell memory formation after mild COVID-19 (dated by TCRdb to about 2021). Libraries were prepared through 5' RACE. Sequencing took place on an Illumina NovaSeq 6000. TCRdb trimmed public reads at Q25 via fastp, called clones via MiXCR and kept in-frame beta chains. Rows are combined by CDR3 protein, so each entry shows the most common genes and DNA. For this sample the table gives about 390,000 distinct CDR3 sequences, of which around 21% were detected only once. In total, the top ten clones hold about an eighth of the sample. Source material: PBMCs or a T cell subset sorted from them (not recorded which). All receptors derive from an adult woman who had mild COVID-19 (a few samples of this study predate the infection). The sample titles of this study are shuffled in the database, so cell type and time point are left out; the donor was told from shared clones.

Written as DNA, the CDR3 is TGTGCCTTTTACGCGGGTAGCGGAGAGACCCAGTACTTC. Its translation is CAFYAGSGETQYF. The chain combines TRBV2 with TRBJ2-5, with D possibly TRBD2 on 6 matching bases. The CDR3 runs to 13 residues. Germline assignment: CDR1 SNHLY and CDR2 FYNNEI. The V gene lost 11 bases and the J gene lost 4 bases, with 17 bases spanning the gap. The full variable domain, in which reference TRBV2 and TRBJ2-5 provide the parts outside the CDR3, is EPEVTQTPSHQVTQMGQEVILRCVPISNHLYFYWYRQILGQKVEFLVSFYNNEISEKSEIFDDQFSVERPDGSNFTLKIRSTKLEDSAMYFCAFYAGSGETQYFGPGTRLLVL.

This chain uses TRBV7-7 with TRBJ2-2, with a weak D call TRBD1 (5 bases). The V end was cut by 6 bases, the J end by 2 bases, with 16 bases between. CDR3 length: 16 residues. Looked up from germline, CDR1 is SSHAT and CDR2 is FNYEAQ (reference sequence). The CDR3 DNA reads TGTGCCAGCAGTCCCAGCCATGACAGAAACACCGGGGAGCTGTTTTTT. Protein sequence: CASSPSHDRNTGELFF.